The next 10 T cell receptor beta chains were all read from a single sample in a study of technical replicates of blood from a few donors. TCRdb keeps only in-frame clones here, not all; method: immunoSEQ multiplex PCR. This table holds about 59,000 clones, around nine tenths found once. The sequencing sample was made of PBMCs. Receptors originate from a human donor in good health. Some clones in this sample may be carry-over from other donors' samples.

The chain has TRBV18 and TRBJ1-4, with 7 bases aligning to TRBD1. V was clipped by 3 bases and J by 16 bases; unmatched bases: 11. This CDR3 has 13 residues. Germline values: CDR1 KGHSH, CDR2 LQKENI. CDR3 loop: CASSPLTQGTRFF. CDR3 in DNA: TGTGCCAGCTCACCCCTTACACAGGGGACGCGGTTTTTT.

The chain couples TRBV4-3 to TRBJ2-3, with D possibly being TRBD2 (7 bases). The CDR3 is 16 residues long. Trimming stripped 0 bases from V and 3 bases from J, with 13 bases between. Per germline, CDR1 LGHNA and CDR2 YSLEER. The CDR3 bases are TGCGCCAGCAGCCAAGAGTGGGGGGGCAGGACAGATACGCAGTATTTT. This codes for CASSQEWGGRTDTQYF.

This chain joins TRBV2 and TRBJ2-3; D is possibly TRBD2 (5 bases). The CDR3 is made up of 15 amino acids. The V gene lost 3 bases and the J gene lost 4 bases, with 14 bases spanning the gap. The germline gives CDR1 SNHLY, CDR2 FYNNEI. CDR3 in DNA: TGTGCCAGCAGTGATGGAGGCCTCTGGCCAGATACGCAGTATTTT. Its translation: CASSDGGLWPDTQYF.

This chain links TRBV7-2 with TRBJ1-3; TRBD1 is a possible D gene (5 bases). The CDR3 length is 15 residues. Trimming cost V 5 bases and J 0 bases, with 11 bases left between them. Germline CDR1 reads SGHTA; CDR2 reads FQGNSA. The CDR3 DNA reads TGTGCCAGCAGCCAAGACAGTAGCTCTGGAAACACCATATATTTT. Its protein product is CASSQDSSSGNTIYF.

The rearrangement uses TRBV19 and TRBJ1-5, with a weak D call TRBD1 (5 bases). Germline CDR1 reads LNHDA; CDR2 reads SQIVND (reference sequence). This CDR3 comprises 15 residues. V was clipped by 5 bases and J by 6 bases, with 17 bases between them. The DNA of the CDR3 is TGTGCCAGTAGTTTAAGGGACTATAGCGGTCAGCCCCAGCATTTT. Translating it yields CASSLRDYSGQPQHF.

The chain has TRBV7-9 and TRBJ1-2; D perhaps matches TRBD1 (6 bases). Germline CDR1 and CDR2: SEHNR and FQNEAQ (reference sequence). CDR3 size: 13 residues. Trimming took off 5 bases at V and 8 bases at J, with 15 bases between the two ends. The CDR3 region is CASSQGQTGGYTF. CDR3 nucleotides: TGTGCCAGCAGCCAAGGACAGACGGGGGGCTACACCTTC.

The CDR3 loop is CASSQSGTGGGEQYF. Here the CDR3 DNA reads TGTGCCAGCAGCCAGAGCGGGACCGGGGGTGGGGAGCAGTACTTC. This chain connects TRBV4-2 to TRBJ2-7; TRBD2 matches 7 bases. J was trimmed by 7 bases and V by 3 bases; bases with no gene match: 12. This CDR3 is 15 amino acids long. Germline V gene data show CDR1 as LGHNA and CDR2 as YNFKEQ.

J is TRBJ2-3 and V is TRBV14, with D maybe TRBD2 (5 bases). Germline V CDR1 and CDR2: SGHDN, FVKESK. V was pared by 2 bases and J by 9 bases, with 21 bases between. This CDR3 has 16 amino acids. CDR3 amino acids: CASSQPSVLSGSTQYF. The DNA for the CDR3 is TGTGCCAGCAGCCAACCCTCAGTTCTCTCGGGAAGCACGCAGTATTTT.

The table lists this clone with a few counts. This rearrangement joins TRBV21-1 to TRBJ2-1; the D call in the table, TRBD2, was not verified against the DNA. TRBV21-1 is a documented pseudogene. The CDR3 is 14 residues long. The CDR3 region is CASSKVEGQNEQFF. The CDR3 region has the DNA TGTGCCAGCAGCAAAGTAGAGGGCCAAAATGAGCAGTTCTTC.

V usage is TRBV7-2 and J usage is TRBJ2-7; maybe TRBD1 (6 bases). V was cut by 5 bases and J by 5 bases, with 16 bases left in between. The length of the CDR3 is 14 residues. The germline V gene encodes CDR1 SGHTA and CDR2 FQGNSA. The CDR3 loop reads CASSPYQGINEQYF. The DNA for the CDR3 is TGTGCCAGCAGCCCCTACCAGGGGATAAACGAGCAGTACTTC.